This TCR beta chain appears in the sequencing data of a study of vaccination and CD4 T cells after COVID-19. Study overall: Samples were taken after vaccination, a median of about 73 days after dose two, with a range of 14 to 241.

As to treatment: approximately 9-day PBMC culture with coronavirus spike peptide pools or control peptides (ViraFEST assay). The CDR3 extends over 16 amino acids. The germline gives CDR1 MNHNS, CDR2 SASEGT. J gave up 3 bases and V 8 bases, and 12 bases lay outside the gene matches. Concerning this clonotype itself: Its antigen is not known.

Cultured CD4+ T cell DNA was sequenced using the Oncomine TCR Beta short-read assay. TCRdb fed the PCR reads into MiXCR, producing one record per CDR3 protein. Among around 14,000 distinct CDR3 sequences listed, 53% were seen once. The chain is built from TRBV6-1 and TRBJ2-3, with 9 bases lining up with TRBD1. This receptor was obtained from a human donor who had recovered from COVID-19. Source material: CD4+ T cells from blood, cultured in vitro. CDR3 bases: TGTGCCAGCCGGCGATACAGGGGGCCGGCGACAGATACGCAGTATTTT. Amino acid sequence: CASRRYRGPATDTQYF.